Included here is one TCR beta chain sequence, with context. The data originate from a study of shared clonotypes between healthy human individuals. Study overall: CD4 naive cells filled three plates per donor, CD4 memory three, CD8 naive two and CD8 memory one.

V shed 3 bases, J shed 6 bases, and the junction held 7 bases outside the gene matches. The CDR3 extends over 14 amino acids. Germline V gives CDR1 MGHRA, CDR2 YSYEKL. The assay was run at deep level. Per the original data handling: There were no quality scores in the junction-only immunoSEQ sequences, so filtering differed. The protocol was immunoSEQ multiplex PCR, while the TCRdb copy is restricted to in-frame clones and leaves out a portion. V, J and clone size are those of that table, while D and trimming were read from the DNA. This sample has millions of clones, with roughly 94% found just once.

Sequenced material: naive CD4+ T cells sorted from blood. As to subset: CD45RA+ positively selected. The clonotype comes from a man aged 18 to 29 in good health. The chain is built from TRBV4-1 and TRBJ1-2, with TRBD1 identical over 7 bases. CDR3 residues: CASSQPTGMNGYTF. CDR3 DNA sequence: TGCGCCAGCAGCCAGCCGACAGGGATGAATGGCTACACCTTC.